This T cell receptor beta chain was identified during a study of T cells in Graves' hyperthyroidism and ophthalmopathy. This clonotype was detected only a few times. V lost 6 bases, J lost 4 bases, and 7 bases lay in between. The CDR3 extends over 13 amino acids. In germline, CDR1 is MNHNS, CDR2 SASEGT. The CDR3 regions of TCR beta were amplified from RNA transcripts. HTBI primers drove first-round RT-PCR of the TCR CDR3. Via MiXCR, TCRdb re-called the multiplex PCR reads, giving one row per CDR3 protein. The sample has 500,000 to 800,000 distinct CDR3 sequences, around 13% seen once; the top ten hold roughly an eighth.

Sample: blood. J is TRBJ1-6 and V is TRBV6-1, with D hard to call. The sequence derives from a woman aged 50 to 60 with Graves' ophthalmopathy. The CDR3 nucleotides read TGTGCCAGCAGGCCCCCGTATAATTCACCCCTCCACTTT. This translates into CASRPPYNSPLHF.